The 2 T cell receptor beta chains in this list originate from one sample, sequenced in a study of beta chain features in type 1 diabetes. Sequenced material consisted of expressed TCRB transcripts (all of the isolated RNA was reverse transcribed). Generated by immunoSEQ multiplex PCR, the TCRdb table keeps only in-frame clones and is missing some. The repertoire holds about 270,000 clones, with roughly 13% as singletons. Sequencing input: naive CD4+ T cells from blood. These receptors originate from a woman aged 35 to 49 in good health.

The gene calls are TRBV25-1 and TRBJ1-1; TRBD1 matches 7 bases. The germline gives CDR1 MGHDK, CDR2 SYGVNS. V lost 3 bases to trimming and J lost 5 bases; unmatched junction nucleotides: 6. The CDR3 runs 14 residues. Here the CDR3 DNA reads TGTGCCAGCAGTGAGAGGGGGCTTGGAACTGAAGCTTTCTTT. The encoded protein is CASSERGLGTEAFF.

This clone occurred a few times. V gene TRBV6-4 combines with J gene TRBJ1-2; 9 bases are shared with TRBD1. With V trimmed by 3 bases and J by 4 bases, 3 bases remained unmatched. CDR1 is MRHNA, CDR2 SNTAGT, per germline. There are 14 residues in the CDR3. CDR3 loop: CASSETDRGYGYTF. As DNA, the CDR3 is TGTGCCAGCAGTGAGACGGACAGGGGCTATGGCTACACCTTC.